The entry below describes one T cell receptor beta chain. The source of the sample is a study of blood T cell repertoires in COVID-19. There are 11 residues in the CDR3. Trimming cost V 4 bases and J 9 bases, with 8 bases left between them. From germline, CDR1 is SGHDT and CDR2 YYEEEE. Produced via immunoSEQ multiplex PCR; TCRdb's table is partial and in-frame only. The profile shows roughly 350,000 clones, 92% of them singletons. Everyone who took part was 18 to 89 years old, and they came from 24 US areas. Donors were grouped by their self-reported clinical history. Material for sequencing was PBMCs or T cells enriched from blood (not recorded which). V usage is TRBV5-6 and J usage is TRBJ2-1; a weak D match, TRBD2 (6 bases). The sequence derives from a young woman who had recovered from COVID-19. The CDR3: CASSRGSEQFF. The CDR3 region has the DNA TGTGCCAGCAGCCGGGGGAGTGAGCAGTTCTTC.